The sample holds a few counts of the clone carrying this TCR beta chain. Its antigen is undetermined. This CDR3 comprises 15 residues. The V end was cut by 5 bases, the J end by 1 base, with 13 bases between. Germline assignment: CDR1 SGHRS and CDR2 YFSETQ. The data originate from a study of post-analysis software for immune sequencing data. For the study at large: Both relapsing-remitting and secondary progressive multiple sclerosis featured among the disease courses, as did progressive-relapsing multiple sclerosis.

Study results and limitations: Included in a set of about five TRBV segments more frequent in patients than controls were TRBV5-6, TRBV5-1 and TRBV20-1.

Prepared TCR beta cDNA libraries contained unique molecular identifiers. TCRdb fed the PCR reads into MiXCR, producing one record per CDR3 protein. In the table there are about 460,000 distinct CDR3 sequences, approximately 45% of which are singletons. The sequence derives from a girl aged 10 to 17 with multiple sclerosis. The sample taken for sequencing was blood. The chain links TRBV5-1 to TRBJ2-1; TRBD2 is a possible D gene (5 bases). The CDR3, as DNA: TGCGCCAGCAGGCGTGGGAGTCAGTCCTACAATGAGCAGTTCTTC. It is translated as CASRRGSQSYNEQFF.